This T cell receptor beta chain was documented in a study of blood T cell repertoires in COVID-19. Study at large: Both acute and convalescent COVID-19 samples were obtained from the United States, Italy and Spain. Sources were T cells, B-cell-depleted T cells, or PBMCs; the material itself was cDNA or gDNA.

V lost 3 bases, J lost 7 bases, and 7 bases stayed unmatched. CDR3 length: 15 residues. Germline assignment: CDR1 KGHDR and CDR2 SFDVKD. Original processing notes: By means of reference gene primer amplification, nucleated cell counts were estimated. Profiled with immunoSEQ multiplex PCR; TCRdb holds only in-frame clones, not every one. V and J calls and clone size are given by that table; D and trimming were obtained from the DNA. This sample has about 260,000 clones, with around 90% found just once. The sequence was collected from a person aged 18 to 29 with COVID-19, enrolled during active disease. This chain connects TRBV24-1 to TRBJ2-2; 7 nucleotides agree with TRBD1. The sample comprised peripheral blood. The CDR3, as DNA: TGTGCCACCAGTGATCGGGACAGTAGGCACGGGGAGCTGTTTTTT. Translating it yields CATSDRDSRHGELFF.